The 24 T cell receptor beta chains listed next were all sequenced from one sample in a study of CD8+ T cells in alopecia areata. RNA was extracted and reverse transcribed into cDNA as the sequencing template. Clones were read by immunoSEQ multiplex PCR, and TCRdb kept only the in-frame ones, dropping some. The table lists 140,000 to 150,000 clones, 45% to 60% of them singletons. Documented treatment: oral pan-JAK inhibitor, 5-10 mg twice daily. Here the sequenced sample was CD8+ T cells sorted from blood, taken at week 4, from a patient treated with tofacitinib. The origin of the receptors is a human donor with alopecia areata.

A single count supports this clone. The genes are TRBV27 and TRBJ1-1, with D unresolved. V was trimmed by 6 bases and J by 2 bases, leaving 13 bases between them. From germline, CDR1 is MNHEY and CDR2 SMNVEV (reference sequence). The CDR3 is 14 amino acids. The CDR3 DNA reads TGTGCCAGCAGCACCTCCGAGGGCAACACTGAAGCTTTCTTT. It encodes CASSTSEGNTEAFF.

This chain connects TRBV9 to TRBJ2-5; D gene uncertain. The germline V gene encodes CDR1 SGDLS and CDR2 YYNGEE. V lost 0 bases and J lost 4, with 10 bases in between. The CDR3 sequence is 14 residues long. The CDR3 DNA sequence: TGTGCCAGCAGCGTAGAAGGGTTAGTAGAGACCCAGTACTTC. Translation: CASSVEGLVETQYF.

The chain links TRBV6-5 to TRBJ2-5; D gene uncertain. Per germline, CDR1 MNHEY and CDR2 SVGAGI. The V end was cut by 6 bases, the J end by 5 bases, with 19 bases between. The CDR3 length is 15 residues. In nucleotides, the CDR3 is TGTGCCAGCAGCGCTACTGATCTAGTTTCGGAGACCCAGTACTTC. This codes for CASSATDLVSETQYF.

V is TRBV15 and J is TRBJ2-1; 7 bases align to TRBD2. The germline gives CDR1 LNHNV, CDR2 YYDKDF (reference sequence). V was clipped by 0 bases and J by 4 bases; unmatched bases: 6. The CDR3 contains 16 residues. The CDR3 nucleotides are TGTGCCACCAGCAGAGATGATGCGGGGGAGTACAATGAGCAGTTCTTC. Its protein product is CATSRDDAGEYNEQFF.

Details on this clone: This may be a read error: a much more frequent sequence differs by one nucleotide. This chain connects TRBV7-6 to TRBJ2-7; D possibly corresponds to TRBD1 (5 bases). Trimming took off 5 bases at V and 0 bases at J, with 8 bases between the two ends. The CDR3 contains 13 residues. CDR1 is SGHVS, CDR2 FNYEAQ, per germline. CDR3 DNA: TGTGCCAGCAGCCCGGACAACTCCTACGAGCAGTACTTC. Translation gives CASSPDNSYEQYF.

The V call is TRBV13, the J call TRBJ1-1; the D gene is possibly TRBD1 (6 bases). CDR3 length equals 13 residues. Germline V gene data show CDR1 as PRHDT and CDR2 as FYEKMQ (reference sequence). V lost 4 bases, J lost 5 bases, and 11 bases lay in between. The DNA of the CDR3 is TGTGCCAGCAGCTGGGGACAAGGAACTGAAGCTTTCTTT. This encodes CASSWGQGTEAFF.

This chain links TRBV10-2 with TRBJ1-1, with D perhaps TRBD1 (6 bases). The germline gives CDR1 WSHSY, CDR2 SAAADI. The ends were cut back, 2 bases at V and 0 bases at J, with 10 bases in the middle. The CDR3 is 15 residues long. The CDR3 sequence is CASSERRGMNTEAFF. DNA for the CDR3: TGCGCCAGCAGTGAGAGGAGGGGGATGAACACTGAAGCTTTCTTT.

The V and J genes are TRBV5-6 and TRBJ1-1, with D tentatively TRBD1 (5 bases). In germline, CDR1 is SGHDT, CDR2 YYEEEE. The CDR3 covers 13 residues. V lost 0 bases and J 6 bases, leaving 9 bases between the germline ends. The CDR3 loop reads CASSLGQTPEAFF. The CDR3 DNA reads TGTGCCAGCAGCTTGGGACAGACCCCTGAAGCTTTCTTT.

This chain uses TRBV5-1 with TRBJ2-7; TRBD1 or TRBD2 may be the D gene (5 bases each). V was pared by 0 bases and J by 0 bases, with 10 bases between. Germline V lookup: CDR1 SGHRS, CDR2 YFSETQ. The CDR3 loop spans 15 amino acids. CDR3 nucleotides: TGCGCCAGCAGCTTGGGGGCAGGGAGCTCCTACGAGCAGTACTTC. Protein sequence: CASSLGAGSSYEQYF.

In its sample, this clone was seen a few times. V gene TRBV6-4 combines with J gene TRBJ1-2; the D is unclear. CDR1 and CDR2 from the germline V gene are MRHNA and SNTAGT. The CDR3 totals 12 residues. The V and J ends lost 2 bases and 6 bases respectively, with 7 bases between them. The CDR3 coding sequence is TGTGCCAGCAGTGACGCTTGCGATGGCTACACCTTC. It yields the protein CASSDACDGYTF.

This chain connects TRBV2 to TRBJ2-2; D gene uncertain. The CDR3 consists of 15 residues. Germline V gene data show CDR1 as SNHLY and CDR2 as FYNNEI. Trimming cost V 3 bases and J 5 bases, with 13 bases left between them. The CDR3 coding sequence is TGTGCCAGCAGTGAGAGCAGTTCCATGACCGGGGAGCTGTTTTTT. It yields the protein CASSESSSMTGELFF.

There are a few counts of this clone. The rearrangement links TRBV5-6 to TRBJ2-7; no definite D call. The germline V gene encodes CDR1 SGHDT and CDR2 YYEEEE. The CDR3 sequence is 14 residues long. V lost 0 bases to trimming and J lost 2 bases, with 9 bases between them. Here the CDR3 DNA reads TGTGCCAGCAGCTTGGTGGCCAGTCCCTACGAGCAGTACTTC. The encoded protein is CASSLVASPYEQYF.

The table lists this clone with a few counts. This chain joins TRBV6-5 and TRBJ2-1; TRBD2 is a possible D gene (6 bases). The CDR3 covers 13 residues. V lost 10 bases and J 3 bases, leaving 13 bases between the germline ends. The germline V gene encodes CDR1 MNHEY and CDR2 SVGAGI. The CDR3 DNA reads TGTGCCACTGGGGACGGGGGCTACAATGAGCAGTTCTTC. The encoded protein is CATGDGGYNEQFF.

For the CDR3, the DNA is TGTGCCAGCAGCTCTCCCTTATACTCCTACAATGAGCAGTTCTTC. This gives the protein CASSSPLYSYNEQFF. The chain employs TRBV11-2 and TRBJ2-1; no reliable D call. Trimming left V 4 bases short and J 0 bases short, with 10 bases between. The CDR3 totals 15 residues. Germline CDR1 reads SGHAT; CDR2 reads FQNNGV.

The chain employs TRBV7-9 and TRBJ1-2; 7 nucleotides line up with TRBD1. The CDR3 contains 12 residues. CDR1 is SEHNR and CDR2 is FQNEAQ in the germline V gene (reference sequence). The V segment lost 5 bases and the J segment 8 bases; nucleotides outside the gene matches: 5. The CDR3 loop reads CASSLTGLGYTF. CDR3 nucleotide sequence: TGTGCCAGCAGCCTGACAGGGCTCGGCTACACCTTC. Looking up the rest from reference TRBV7-9 and TRBJ1-2 gives the full variable domain: DTGVSQNPRHKITKRGQNVTFRCDPISEHNRLYWYRQTLGQGPEFLTYFQNEAQLEKSRLLSDRFSAERPKGSFSTLEIQRTEQGDSAMYLCASSLTGLGYTFGSGTRLTVV.

The chain has TRBV4-1 and TRBJ2-7, with D possibly being TRBD1 or TRBD2 (6 bases each). The V end was cut by 1 base, the J end by 3 bases, with 10 bases between. This CDR3 has 14 amino acids. Germline assignment: CDR1 MGHRA and CDR2 YSYEKL. As DNA, the CDR3 is TGCGCCAGCAGCCAAGTCGGAGGGGGCTACGAGCAGTACTTC. Its translation is CASSQVGGGYEQYF.

V is TRBV7-2 and J is TRBJ2-3; D gene unclear. Germline V gene lookup returns CDR1 SGHTA and CDR2 FQGNSA. Trimming pared 4 bases from V and 2 bases from J, leaving 13 bases between. The CDR3 has 15 residues. CDR3 in amino acids: CASSSFRTFTDTQYF. The CDR3 DNA sequence: TGTGCCAGCAGCTCGTTTAGGACGTTCACAGATACGCAGTATTTT. The full variable domain, with the rest looked up from reference TRBV7-2 and TRBJ2-3, is GAGVSQSPSNKVTEKGKDVELRCDPISGHTALYWYRQSLGQGLEFLIYFQGNSAPDKSGLPSDRFSAERTGGSVSTLTIQRTQQEDSAVYLCASSSFRTFTDTQYFGPGTRLTVL.

This clone occurred a few times. J is TRBJ2-7 and V is TRBV4-2; 10 positions agree with TRBD2. There are 16 residues in the CDR3. V lost 0 bases and J lost 2; bases outside the gene matches: 4. CDR1 and CDR2 (germline): LGHNA, YNFKEQ. CDR3 loop: CASSQETSGETYEQYF. As DNA, the CDR3 is TGTGCCAGCAGCCAAGAAACTAGCGGGGAGACCTACGAGCAGTACTTC.

The chain recombines TRBV9 with TRBJ1-1; perhaps TRBD1 as D (6 bases). Germline V gives CDR1 SGDLS, CDR2 YYNGEE. V was shortened by 3 bases and J by 0 bases, with 12 bases between the two germline ends. This CDR3 contains 15 residues. The CDR3 spells CASSGQEGLNTEAFF. The DNA for the CDR3 is TGTGCCAGCAGCGGACAGGAGGGTTTGAACACTGAAGCTTTCTTT.

This clone was seen a few times. The gene calls are TRBV11-2 and TRBJ2-7; D unclear. Germline CDR1 SGHAT, CDR2 FQNNGV. CDR3 length: 15 amino acids. The V and J ends lost 5 bases and 2 bases respectively, with 16 bases between them. The CDR3 coding sequence is TGTGCCAGCAGCCCTGAAACCGGACGTGCCTACGAGCAGTACTTC. Protein product: CASSPETGRAYEQYF.

The chain has TRBV5-6 and TRBJ2-5, with D possibly being TRBD1 (6 bases). The V end was cut by 4 bases, the J end by 0 bases, with 10 bases between. The CDR3 totals 14 residues. Per the germline V gene, CDR1 is SGHDT and CDR2 is YYEEEE. The CDR3 bases are TGTGCCAGCAGCGGGGACAAGTACCAAGAGACCCAGTACTTC. Its translation: CASSGDKYQETQYF.

The count of this clone is one. The rearrangement joins TRBV30 to TRBJ1-5; maybe TRBD1 (5 bases). There are 15 residues in the CDR3. Germline V gene sequence: CDR1 GTSNPN, CDR2 SVGIG (reference sequence). The ends were cut back, 0 bases at V and 5 bases at J, with 14 bases in the middle. DNA of the CDR3: TGTGCCTGGAGTGTACGTGGAGGGGTCGATCAGCCCCAGCATTTT. It specifies CAWSVRGGVDQPQHF. The full variable domain, completed using reference TRBV30 and TRBJ1-5, is SQTIHQWPATLVQPVGSPLSLECTVEGTSNPNLYWYRQAAGRGLQLLFYSVGIGQISSEVPQNLSASRPQDRQFILSSKKLLLSDSGFYLCAWSVRGGVDQPQHFGDGTRLSIL.

The chain recombines TRBV15 with TRBJ1-5; no reliable D call. V lost 5 bases and J lost 9, with 17 bases in between. CDR1 is LNHNV and CDR2 is YYDKDF in the germline V gene (reference sequence). The CDR3 extends over 14 amino acids. This CDR3 is CATSGSRVGRPQHF. The CDR3 coding sequence is TGTGCCACCAGCGGGAGCCGAGTCGGTCGGCCCCAGCATTTT.

This clone was picked up a small number of times. V gene TRBV2 combines with J gene TRBJ2-5; D possibly corresponds to TRBD1 (5 bases). V was cut by 1 base and J by 2 bases, with 11 bases left in between. Germline lookup yields CDR1 SNHLY and CDR2 FYNNEI. CDR3 length: 15 residues. The CDR3 loop is CASSEDLGQQETQYF. The CDR3 DNA is TGTGCCAGCAGTGAAGATCTGGGGCAGCAAGAGACCCAGTACTTC. Complete variable domain (other parts from reference TRBV2 and TRBJ2-5): EPEVTQTPSHQVTQMGQEVILRCVPISNHLYFYWYRQILGQKVEFLVSFYNNEISEKSEIFDDQFSVERPDGSNFTLKIRSTKLEDSAMYFCASSEDLGQQETQYFGPGTRLLVL.